Listed here are 11 T cell receptor beta chains from one sample, sequenced in a study of T cells in Graves' hyperthyroidism and ophthalmopathy. Researchers took RNA transcripts and amplified the TCR beta CDR3 regions from them. A set of HTBI primers served as the primers for a first-round RT-PCR of the TCR CDR3. TCRdb independently ran MiXCR on the multiplex PCR reads; one entry per CDR3 protein. Among about 770,000 distinct CDR3 sequences listed, around 19% were seen once. The sequencing sample was made of blood. These TCRs come from a woman aged 45 to 65 with Graves' hyperthyroidism that later progressed to Graves' ophthalmopathy.

This clonotype was picked up many times. The rearrangement uses TRBV12-3 or TRBV12-4 and TRBJ2-3; 7 bases are shared with TRBD2. Losses at the gene ends were 7 bases for V and 0 bases for J; bases not matched to a gene: 13. This CDR3 spans 17 amino acids. The chain's CDR3 is CASTNYRGGTSTDTQYF. DNA for the CDR3: TGTGCCAGCACCAACTATCGCGGGGGAACTAGCACAGATACGCAGTATTTT.

The V gene is TRBV3-1, the J gene TRBJ2-4; D remains unclear. V dropped 0 bases and J dropped 0 bases, with 12 bases sitting between them. Germline V lookup: CDR1 LGHDT, CDR2 YNNKEL (reference sequence). This CDR3 is 17 amino acids long. CDR3 in amino acids: CASSQDQSPLAKNIQYF. The CDR3 DNA sequence: TGTGCCAGCAGCCAAGACCAGTCCCCCCTAGCCAAAAACATTCAGTACTTC. Using reference TRBV3-1 and TRBJ2-4 for the parts outside the CDR3, the full variable domain is DTAVSQTPKYLVTQMGNDKSIKCEQNLGHDTMYWYKQDSKKFLKIMFSYNNKELIINETVPNRFSPKSPDKAHLNLHINSLELGDSAVYFCASSQDQSPLAKNIQYFGAGTRLSVL.

This clonotype was recorded a few times. Possible read error: a much larger clone is one base away. The chain carries TRBV30 and TRBJ1-1; D is ambiguous. The V end was cut by 3 bases, the J end by 5 bases, with 13 bases between. Germline loops: CDR1 GTSNPN, CDR2 SVGIG (reference sequence). The CDR3 contains 13 residues. The CDR3 DNA follows: TGTGCCTGGAGATATGGGCTCAATACTGAAGCTTTCTTT. This encodes CAWRYGLNTEAFF.

This clonotype was observed a handful of times. This chain joins TRBV12-3 or TRBV12-4 and TRBJ2-3, with unresolved D. V dropped 5 bases and J dropped 9 bases, with 15 bases sitting between them. This CDR3 region has 13 residues. The CDR3 sequence is CASSTNAPLTQYF. In nucleotides, the CDR3 is TGTGCCAGCAGTACTAACGCCCCCCTGACGCAGTATTTT.

This clonotype has a count of ten or more. The chain carries TRBV11-2 and TRBJ1-1; D perhaps matches TRBD1 (5 bases). Germline-derived CDR1 and CDR2 are SGHAT and FQNNGV. The CDR3 is 14 amino acids. V was cut by 3 bases and J by 6 bases, with 14 bases left in between. The CDR3 nucleotides are TGTGCCAGCAGCTTTCAGGGTAGGCGTCCTGAAGCTTTCTTT. It is translated as CASSFQGRRPEAFF. The whole variable domain, remainder taken from reference TRBV11-2 and TRBJ1-1, is EAGVAQSPRYKIIEKRQSVAFWCNPISGHATLYWYQQILGQGPKLLIQFQNNGVVDDSQLPKDRFSAERLKGVDSTLKIQPAKLEDSAVYLCASSFQGRRPEAFFGQGTRLTVV.

The V gene is TRBV7-8, the J gene TRBJ2-1, with D possibly matching TRBD2 (6 bases). The ends were cut back, 1 base at V and 4 bases at J, with 11 bases in the middle. Germline assignment: CDR1 SGHVS and CDR2 FQNEAQ. The CDR3 is 15 amino acids. CDR3: CASSLVEGTYNEQFF. CDR3 bases: TGTGCCAGCAGCTTAGTGGAAGGGACTTACAATGAGCAGTTCTTC.

The rearrangement links TRBV5-1 to TRBJ2-2; the match to TRBD2 covers 9 bases. V trimming: 2 bases; J trimming: 0 bases; junction bases outside the gene matches: 8. Germline V gene lookup returns CDR1 SGHRS and CDR2 YFSETQ. The CDR3 is 18 residues long. The CDR3 protein is CASSFEAAGGSNTGELFF. The CDR3 nucleotides read TGCGCCAGCAGCTTTGAGGCAGCGGGGGGTTCGAACACCGGGGAGCTGTTTTTT.

The chain employs TRBV6-1 and TRBJ1-6, with D perhaps TRBD1 (6 bases). Trimming cost V 3 bases and J 4 bases, with 19 bases left between them. The germline CDR1 and CDR2 sequences are MNHNS and SASEGT. The CDR3 length is 18 residues. CDR3 DNA sequence: TGTGCCAGCAGTGATGCCCAGGGGCCCTACATTTATAATTCACCCCTCCACTTT. Its translation is CASSDAQGPYIYNSPLHF.

Ten or more counts support this clonotype. The CDR3 region has the DNA TGTGCCCGACGGGGGACCCGACTAGCCGGCGAAGGGGTGTACTTC. This sequence encodes CARRGTRLAGEGVYF. The J gene is TRBJ2-5, the V gene TRBV30, with TRBD2 identical over 7 bases. Trimming removed 8 bases from V and 13 bases from J; junction bases left unmatched: 25. CDR1 GTSNPN and CDR2 SVGIG come from the germline V gene (reference sequence). The CDR3 sequence is 15 residues long.

The J gene is TRBJ1-2, the V gene TRBV7-9, with 8 bases matching TRBD1. CDR3 size: 15 residues. The J segment lost 11 bases and the V segment lost 4 bases, leaving 15 bases of the junction unmatched. Germline CDR1 is SEHNR and CDR2 is FQNEAQ (reference sequence). The CDR3 reads CASSSHKTGTGDYTF. The CDR3, as DNA: TGTGCCAGCAGCTCCCACAAAACCGGGACAGGAGATTACACCTTC.

This clonotype turned up a few times. The rearrangement uses TRBV5-1 and TRBJ1-3; TRBD1 might be the D (6 bases). V dropped 3 bases and J dropped 2 bases, with 15 bases sitting between them. There are 16 residues in the CDR3. CDR1 is SGHRS and CDR2 is YFSETQ in the germline V gene. DNA of the CDR3: TGCGCCAGCAGCTCGCATGCACAGGGTGCTGGAAACACCATATATTTT. Translating gives CASSSHAQGAGNTIYF.